The T cell receptor (beta chain) described here comes from a study of T cell repertoires in cytomegalovirus infection. Study context: Use of recently identified HLA-C-restricted and well-studied HLA-B-restricted CMV epitopes was part of the study. Matching HLA type, along with CMV infection, was indicated by public TCR beta signatures.

The count of this clonotype is one. Its antigen is currently unknown. TCRdb passed the reads through MiXCR, listing each CDR3 protein once. The sample lists 650,000 to 900,000 distinct CDR3 sequences, roughly 28% occurring once. Per germline, CDR1 SGHDT and CDR2 YYEEEE. This CDR3 has 11 amino acids. This specimen was cultured CD8+ T cells from PBMCs, taken from culture after CMV antigen stimulation. The chain has TRBV5-6 and TRBJ2-7; D remains ambiguous. This sequence originates from a human donor in good health (CMV status not recorded). Some clones in this sample may be carry-over from other donors' samples. The CDR3 loop is CASSLYMEKDV. Here the CDR3 DNA reads TGTGCCAGCAGCTTATATATGGAAAAGGACGTC.